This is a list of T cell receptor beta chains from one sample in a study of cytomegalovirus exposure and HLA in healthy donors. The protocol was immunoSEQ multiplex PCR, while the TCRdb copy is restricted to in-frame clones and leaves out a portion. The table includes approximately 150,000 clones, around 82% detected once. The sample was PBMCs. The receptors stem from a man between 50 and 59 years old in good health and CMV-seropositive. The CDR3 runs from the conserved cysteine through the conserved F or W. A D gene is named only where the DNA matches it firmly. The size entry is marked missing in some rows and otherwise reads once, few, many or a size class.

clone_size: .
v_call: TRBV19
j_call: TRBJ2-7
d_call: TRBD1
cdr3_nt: TGTGCCAGTAGTAACTCCGGGACAGGGGGCGCCGAGCAGTACTTC
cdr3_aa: CASSNSGTGGAEQYF

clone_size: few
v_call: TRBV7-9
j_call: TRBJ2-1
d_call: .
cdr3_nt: TGTTCCAGCAGCTCCTCGACACGATCATACAATGAGCAGTTCTTC
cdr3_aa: CSSSSSTRSYNEQFF

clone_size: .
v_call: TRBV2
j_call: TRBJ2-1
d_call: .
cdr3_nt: TGTGCCAGCAGTTCTTATCGTGGGGGGGCTCGGGATGAGCAGTTCTTC
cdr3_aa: CASSSYRGGARDEQFF

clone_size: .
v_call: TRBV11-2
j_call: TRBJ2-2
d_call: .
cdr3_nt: TGTGCCAGCAGCTTAGAGCGGAACACCGGGGAGCTGTTTTTT
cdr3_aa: CASSLERNTGELFF

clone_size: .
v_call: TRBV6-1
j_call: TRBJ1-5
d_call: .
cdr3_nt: TGTGCCAGCGGCGGGTGGGACACCGACAATCAGCCCCAGCATTTT
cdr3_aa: CASGGWDTDNQPQHF

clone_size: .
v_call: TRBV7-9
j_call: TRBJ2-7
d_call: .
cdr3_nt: TGTGCCAGCAGCGCGTCGACTTACTCCTACGAGCAGTACTTC
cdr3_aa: CASSASTYSYEQYF

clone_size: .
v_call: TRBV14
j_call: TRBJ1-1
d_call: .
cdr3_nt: TGTGCCAGCAGCTTTTTCGGAGTGAACACTGAAGCTTTCTTT
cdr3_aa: CASSFFGVNTEAFF

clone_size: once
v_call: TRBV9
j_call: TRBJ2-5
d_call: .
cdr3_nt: TGTGCCAGCAGCGCCCAGGGGATAGTCGGTATGGAGACCCAGTACTTC
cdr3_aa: CASSAQGIVGMETQYF

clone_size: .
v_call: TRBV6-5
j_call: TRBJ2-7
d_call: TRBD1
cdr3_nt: TGTGCCAGCAGTTATGGGACAGGGGGTCGCGACGAGCAGTACTTC
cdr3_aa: CASSYGTGGRDEQYF

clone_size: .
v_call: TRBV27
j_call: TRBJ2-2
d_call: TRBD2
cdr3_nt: TGTGCCAGCAGTTGGACTAGCACAACCGGGGAGCTGTTTTTT
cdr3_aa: CASSWTSTTGELFF

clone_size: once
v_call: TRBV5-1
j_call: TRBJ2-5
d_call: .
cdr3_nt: TGCGCCAGCAGCACGACAGCCACCAGAGAGACCCAGTACTTC
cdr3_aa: CASSTTATRETQYF

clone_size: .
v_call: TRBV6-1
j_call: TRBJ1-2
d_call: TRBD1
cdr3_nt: TGTGCCAGCGGGGGACAGGGCACCTATGGCTACACCTTC
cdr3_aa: CASGGQGTYGYTF

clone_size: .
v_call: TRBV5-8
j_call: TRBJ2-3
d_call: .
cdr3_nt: TGTGCCAGCAGCTTATCCGTTCTAGATACGCAGTATTTT
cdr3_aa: CASSLSVLDTQYF

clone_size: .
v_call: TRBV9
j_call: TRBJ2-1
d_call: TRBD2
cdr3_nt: TGTGCCAGCAGCGAAAACATAAGAGCTAGCGGTTCCAATGAGCAGTTCTTC
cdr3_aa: CASSENIRASGSNEQFF

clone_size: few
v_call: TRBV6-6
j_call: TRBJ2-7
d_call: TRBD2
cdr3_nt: TGTGCCAGCAGTTACGCTGGACTAGCGGGCGAGCAGTACTTC
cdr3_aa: CASSYAGLAGEQYF

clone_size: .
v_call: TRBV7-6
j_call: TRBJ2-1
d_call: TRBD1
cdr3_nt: TGTGCCAGCAGCTTAATGGGACAGGGGGTGAATGAGCAGTTCTTC
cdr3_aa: CASSLMGQGVNEQFF

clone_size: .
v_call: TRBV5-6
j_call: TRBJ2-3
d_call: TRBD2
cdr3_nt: TGTGCCAGCAGCGGGACTAGCGGGACCCTCACAGATACGCAGTATTTT
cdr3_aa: CASSGTSGTLTDTQYF

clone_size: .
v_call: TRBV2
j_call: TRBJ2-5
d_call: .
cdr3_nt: TGTGCCAGCCCGGTGGGCGAGACCCAGTACTTC
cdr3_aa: CASPVGETQYF

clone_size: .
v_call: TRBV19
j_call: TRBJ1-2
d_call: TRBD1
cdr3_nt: TGTGCCAGTAGTATAGATGCCGGGACAGGGTCCCTCTATGGCTACACCTTC
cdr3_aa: CASSIDAGTGSLYGYTF